Listed below are T cell receptor beta chains from one sample, sequenced in a study of human T cells and chemical hapten exposure. Using its own MiXCR run on the reads, TCRdb lists one record per CDR3 protein. The data contain around 120,000 distinct CDR3 sequences, less than 10% of them singletons. The sample comprised whole blood. These receptors were collected from a human donor in good health. Some clones in this sample may be carry-over from other donors' samples. The CDR3 runs from the conserved cysteine through the conserved F or W. Clone sizes are given selectively: once, few, many, or a class where the clone is expanded.

TRBJ1-1 | TRBV11-1 | many | CASSLFSAPTEAFF
TRBJ1-1 | TRBV28 | - | CASSAGGWDTEAFF
TRBJ1-5 | TRBV12-3/TRBV12-4 | many | CASSYRDQPQHF
TRBJ1-6 | TRBV5-1 | many | CASSFGQGFNSPLHF
TRBJ1-1 | TRBV7-6 | - | CASSKNREGDTEAFF
TRBJ2-1 | TRBV20-1 | many | CSAPSGQGNNEQFF
TRBJ2-5 | TRBV13 | - | CASSASPLRETQYF
TRBJ1-3 | TRBV6-5 | - | CASSHPGRPNGNTIYF
TRBJ1-6 | TRBV7-8 | many | CASSLDEESTSPLHF
TRBJ2-7 | TRBV12-3/TRBV12-4 | - | CASSWASGPREQYF
TRBJ1-1 | TRBV29-1 | few | CSVHWGLDGLSEAFF
TRBJ1-5 | TRBV18 | many | CASSPDISNQPQHF
TRBJ2-7 | TRBV7-9 | - | CASSLKRGERIYEQYF
TRBJ1-1 | TRBV5-1 | - | CASSLGVTENTEAFF